One and the same sample provided the 8 T cell receptor beta chains below, sequenced in a study of blood T cell repertoires in COVID-19. Assay: immunoSEQ multiplex PCR; the TCRdb copy retains only in-frame clones and omits some. This sample has tens of thousands of clones, with around 90% found just once. The sample comprised peripheral blood. The receptors were sampled from a man in his 60s with COVID-19, enrolled during active disease.

The chain joins TRBV5-1 to TRBJ2-3; 10 bases agree with TRBD2. The CDR3 is 15 residues long. The junction had 1 base not matched to a gene; V was cut back by 2 bases and J by 1 base. Looked up from germline, CDR1 is SGHRS and CDR2 is YFSETQ. This chain's CDR3 is CASSLAGGGTDTQYF. For the CDR3, the DNA is TGCGCCAGCAGCTTAGCGGGAGGGGGCACAGATACGCAGTATTTT. Full variable domain (remainder filled in from reference TRBV5-1 and TRBJ2-3): KAGVTQTPRYLIKTRGQQVTLSCSPISGHRSVSWYQQTPGQGLQFLFEYFSETQRNKGNFPGRFSGRQFSNSRSEMNVSTLELGDSALYLCASSLAGGGTDTQYFGPGTRLTVL.

The chain is built from TRBV6-6 and TRBJ1-4; 7 bases line up with TRBD1. Germline lookup yields CDR1 MNHNY and CDR2 SVGAGI (reference sequence). This CDR3 spans 15 amino acids. After removal of 2 bases from V and 4 bases from J, the junction contained 4 bases not matched to a gene. In DNA form, the CDR3 reads TGTGCCAGCAGTTACCCCGGGACAGATAATGAAAAACTGTTTTTT. Translated: CASSYPGTDNEKLFF.

The genes are TRBV10-3 and TRBJ2-2, with D possibly being TRBD1 (6 bases). This CDR3 has 15 amino acids. Germline CDR1 and CDR2: ENHRY and SYGVKD. V lost 6 bases and J lost 3, with 14 bases in between. The CDR3, as DNA: TGTGCCATCAGCCTACAGGGACCCGACACCGGGGAGCTGTTTTTT. Protein sequence: CAISLQGPDTGELFF.

CDR3 DNA sequence: TGTGCCATCAGTGAGACCCGGACTAGCGTACCCTACGAGCAGTACTTC. Translation: CAISETRTSVPYEQYF. The chain employs TRBV10-3 and TRBJ2-7; TRBD2 matches at 9 bases. This CDR3 region has 16 residues. V was clipped by 2 bases and J by 2 bases; unmatched bases: 7. Germline V gives CDR1 ENHRY, CDR2 SYGVKD.

This chain uses TRBV7-8 with TRBJ1-1; unclear D gene. The CDR3 sequence is 13 residues long. With 5 bases removed from V and 3 bases from J, the gap between germline ends came to 10 bases. Germline V gene lookup returns CDR1 SGHVS and CDR2 FQNEAQ. The CDR3 coding sequence is TGTGCCAGCAGCATCCGGGGAGACACTGAAGCTTTCTTT. Translated, it gives CASSIRGDTEAFF.

In the case of this clone: The same CDR3 arises from other DNA sequences in this sample as well. The rearrangement uses TRBV11-3 and TRBJ2-7, with 7 bases lining up with TRBD1. The V segment lost 4 bases and the J segment 3 bases; nucleotides outside the gene matches: 6. The V gene's germline CDR1 is SGHNT and CDR2 YENEEA. This CDR3 is built from 14 residues. CDR3 nucleotides: TGTGCCAGCAGCTCCCGACAGGGAAGCTACGAGCAGTACTTC. It encodes CASSSRQGSYEQYF. Variable domain in full (rest from reference TRBV11-3 and TRBJ2-7): EAGVVQSPRYKIIEKKQPVAFWCNPISGHNTLYWYLQNLGQGPELLIRYENEEAVDDSQLPKDRFSAERLKGVDSTLKIQPAELGDSAVYLCASSSRQGSYEQYFGPGTRLTVT.

V and J are TRBV10-1 and TRBJ2-1; 8 positions match TRBD1. CDR1 WNHNN and CDR2 SYGVQD come from the germline V gene (reference sequence). This CDR3 has 13 amino acids. After removal of 5 bases from V and 6 bases from J, the junction contained 3 bases not matched to a gene. CDR3 sequence reads: CASSPDRVNEQFF. CDR3 sequence (DNA): TGCGCCAGCAGTCCGGACAGGGTCAATGAGCAGTTCTTC.

This CDR3 is CASSPNRGTDTQYF. In DNA, the CDR3 is TGTGCCAGCAGCCCTAACAGGGGCACAGATACGCAGTATTTT. The rearrangement uses TRBV11-1 and TRBJ2-3; D is perhaps TRBD1 (6 bases). This CDR3 is built from 14 residues. Germline V gene data show CDR1 as SGHAT and CDR2 as FQDESV (reference sequence). V gave up 5 bases and J gave up 1 base, with 10 bases separating them. The full variable domain, completed using reference TRBV11-1 and TRBJ2-3, is EAEVAQSPRYKITEKSQAVAFWCDPISGHATLYWYRQILGQGPELLVQFQDESVVDDSQLPKDRFSAERLKGVDSTLKIQPAELGDSAMYLCASSPNRGTDTQYFGPGTRLTVL.